This T cell receptor beta chain appears in the sequencing data of a study of neurological immune-mediated disorders (dated by TCRdb to between 2019 and 2020). For the study in its entirety: Of the 35 or so multiple sclerosis patients, 31 had relapsing-remitting MS and 3 had secondary progressive MS. The cohort was made up of some 70 subjects, consisting of roughly 14 HAM/TSP patients, approximately 35 multiple sclerosis patients and some 20 healthy controls. Alongside PBMC samples, the set of some 100 TCR-beta libraries contained longitudinal samples, technical triplicates, and paired CD4+ and CD8+ T-cell subsets that had been sorted. The study compared peripheral blood TCR-beta repertoires of HTLV-I-associated myelopathy (HAM/TSP) patients, multiple sclerosis patients and healthy controls using UMI-based sequencing. Overall study outcomes, separate from this receptor: TCR clonal expansion was highest in HAM/TSP patients and lowest in MS patients, with MS patients falling below even healthy controls. The MS cluster showed no association with clinical or MRI features, and the authors stated that larger cohorts are needed. In phylogenetic analysis, the repertoires of 18 of 34 MS patients grouped into a cluster of related CDR3 sequences, which suggests a possible signature at the repertoire level. Across subjects, expanded clones never shared an identical CDR3 amino acid sequence, which suggests that the TCR-beta repertoires in every group were private.

cDNA synthesis used template-switch 5'RACE with a primer carrying a 10-nucleotide random unique molecular identifier tagging each TCR transcript. Each sequencing run produced over 200 million TCR-beta sequences covering 15-18 subjects. The RNeasy kit was used for extraction of total RNA. The KAPA Real-time Library Amplification kit was used to amplify TCR-beta VDJ regions with primers for the TCR constant region and the 5'RACE anchor. A first PCR added sample indexes and Illumina adaptors, and a second PCR then raised library yield. After purification with Ampure beads, the TCR product of roughly 650 bp was size-selected on a 2% E-gel SizeSelection system. Before pooling, library quality was assessed on a Bioanalyzer, concentration was determined with Qubit, and library quantification was performed with the Kapa Library Quantification kit. An Illumina HiSeq 2500 sequenced the libraries paired-end 2 x 150 bp. To increase sequence diversity, 25-30% phiX was spiked into each library pool. The study's own analysis went as follows. Quality-filtered reads were processed with the UMI-based MiGEC pipeline, and over 90% of raw TCR sequences were removed by the MiGEC pipeline during error correction. VDJ genes were aligned to IMGT germline references, and clonotypes were defined by unique CDR3 amino acid sequence plus V-J genes. VDJtools evaluated clonal expansion, Shannon diversity and CDR3 relatedness (CalcPairwiseDistances, ClusterSamples); CLCbio workbench built phylogenetic trees. Clones with at least 8 unique UMIs were defined as expanded, with this threshold being based on coefficient-of-variation modelling across technical triplicates. TCRdb reworked the public reads: Q25 trimming with fastp, MiXCR clone assembly, productive beta chains retained. CDR3 protein sequences are deduplicated, and each keeps its most common genes and DNA. The V and J calls come from TCRdb's annotation, not from the publication. The sample has roughly 62,000 distinct CDR3 sequences on record, around 4.8% of them singletons. Together, the top ten hold around 3.3% of the sample.

For the unsorted PBMC libraries, 2 million PBMCs were stored in RNAlater at -80 degrees C until RNA extraction and were used to generate the libraries. Multiple sclerosis patients were enrolled in a US clinical protocol under which disease progression was evaluated by magnetic resonance imaging. Peripheral blood was subjected to Ficoll-Hypaque density gradient centrifugation to isolate PBMCs, which were then cryopreserved in liquid nitrogen. The CDR3 has 14 amino acids, counting the end cysteine and phenylalanine. Only CDR3 DNA remains: 42 bases, in frame from the first base. CDR1 and CDR2 are read off the germline V gene as SGHTA and FQGTGA. Trimming removed 2 bases from V and 9 bases from J; the gene matches leave 6 bases unexplained. Notes on this clonotype: The clone's antigen remains unknown. The record has no base qualities; no much larger clone is one base away.

The TCR was taken from a woman between 50 and 59 years old with multiple sclerosis. Sequences were obtained from PBMCs. The sequence links TRBV7-3 to TRBJ2-3, with 9 middle bases fitting TRBD2. CDR3 region: CASSLGGGAPTQYF. The nucleotide sequence reads TGTGCCAGCAGCTTAGGCGGGGGGGCTCCGACGCAGTATTTT. Reference TRBV7-3 and TRBJ2-3 proteins supply the regions before and after the CDR3; the full variable domain is: GAGVSQTPSNKVTEKGKYVELRCDPISGHTALYWYRQSLGQGPEFLIYFQGTGAADDSGLPNDRFFAVRPEGSVSTLKIQRTERGDSAVYLCASSLGGGAPTQYFGPGTRLTVL.